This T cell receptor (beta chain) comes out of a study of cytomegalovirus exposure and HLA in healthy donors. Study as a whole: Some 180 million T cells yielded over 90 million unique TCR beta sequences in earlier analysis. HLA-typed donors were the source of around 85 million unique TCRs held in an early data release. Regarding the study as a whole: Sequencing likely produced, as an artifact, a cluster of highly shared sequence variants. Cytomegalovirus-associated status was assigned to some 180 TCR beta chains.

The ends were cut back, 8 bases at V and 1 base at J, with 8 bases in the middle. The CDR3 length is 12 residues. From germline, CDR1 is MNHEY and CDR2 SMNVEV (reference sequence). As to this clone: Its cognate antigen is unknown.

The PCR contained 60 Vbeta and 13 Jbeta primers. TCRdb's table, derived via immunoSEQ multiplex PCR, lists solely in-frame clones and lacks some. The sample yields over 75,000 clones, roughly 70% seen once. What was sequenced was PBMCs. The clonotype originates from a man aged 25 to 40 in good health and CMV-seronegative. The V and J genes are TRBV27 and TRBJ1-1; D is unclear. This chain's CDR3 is CASYGPNTEAFF. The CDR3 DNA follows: TGTGCCAGCTATGGGCCGAACACTGAAGCTTTCTTT.